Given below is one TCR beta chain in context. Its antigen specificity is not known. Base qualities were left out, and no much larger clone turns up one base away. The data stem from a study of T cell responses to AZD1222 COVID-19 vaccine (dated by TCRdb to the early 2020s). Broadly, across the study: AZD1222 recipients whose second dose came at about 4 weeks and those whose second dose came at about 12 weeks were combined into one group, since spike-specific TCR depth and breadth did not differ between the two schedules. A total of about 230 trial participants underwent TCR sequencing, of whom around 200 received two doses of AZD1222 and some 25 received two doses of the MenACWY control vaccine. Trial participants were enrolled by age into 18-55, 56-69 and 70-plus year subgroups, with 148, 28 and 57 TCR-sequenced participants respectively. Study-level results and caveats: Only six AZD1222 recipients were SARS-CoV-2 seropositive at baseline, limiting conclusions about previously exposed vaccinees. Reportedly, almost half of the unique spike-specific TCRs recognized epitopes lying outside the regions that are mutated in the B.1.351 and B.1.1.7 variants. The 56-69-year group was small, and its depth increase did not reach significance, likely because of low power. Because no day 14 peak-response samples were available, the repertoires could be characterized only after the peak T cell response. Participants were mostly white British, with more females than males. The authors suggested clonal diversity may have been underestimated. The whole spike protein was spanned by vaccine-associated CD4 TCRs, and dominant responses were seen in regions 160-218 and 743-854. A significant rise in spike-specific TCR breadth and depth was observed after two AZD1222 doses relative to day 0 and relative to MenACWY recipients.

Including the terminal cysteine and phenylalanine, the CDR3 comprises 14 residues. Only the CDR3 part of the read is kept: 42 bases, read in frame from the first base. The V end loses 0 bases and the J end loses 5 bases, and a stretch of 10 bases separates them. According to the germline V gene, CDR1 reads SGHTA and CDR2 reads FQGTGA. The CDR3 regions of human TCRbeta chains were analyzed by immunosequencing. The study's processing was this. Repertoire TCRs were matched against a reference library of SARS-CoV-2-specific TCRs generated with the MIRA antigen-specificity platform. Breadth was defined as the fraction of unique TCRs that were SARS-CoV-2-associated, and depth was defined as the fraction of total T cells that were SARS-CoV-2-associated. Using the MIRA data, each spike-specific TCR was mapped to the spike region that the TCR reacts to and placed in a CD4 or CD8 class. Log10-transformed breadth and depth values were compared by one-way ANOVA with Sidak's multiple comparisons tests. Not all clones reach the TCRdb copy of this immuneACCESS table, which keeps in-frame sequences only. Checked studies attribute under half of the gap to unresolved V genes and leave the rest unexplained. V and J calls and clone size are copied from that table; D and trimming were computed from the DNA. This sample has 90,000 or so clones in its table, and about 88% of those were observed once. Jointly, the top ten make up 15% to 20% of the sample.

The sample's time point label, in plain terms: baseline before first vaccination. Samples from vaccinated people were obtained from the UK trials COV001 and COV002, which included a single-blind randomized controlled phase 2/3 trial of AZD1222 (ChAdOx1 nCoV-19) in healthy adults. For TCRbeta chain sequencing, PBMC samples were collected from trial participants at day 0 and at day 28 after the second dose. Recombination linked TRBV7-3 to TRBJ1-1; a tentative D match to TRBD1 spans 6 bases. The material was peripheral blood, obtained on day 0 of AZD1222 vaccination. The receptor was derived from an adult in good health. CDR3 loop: CASSLTWQGTEAFF. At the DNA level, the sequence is TGTGCCAGCAGCTTAACGTGGCAGGGGACTGAAGCTTTCTTT.